This T cell receptor (beta chain) was identified during a study of T-cell memory formation after mild COVID-19. Study-wide background: TCR clustering was largely donor specific. General study findings and limits: Within pre-infection memory, some responding clones were found, suggesting cross-reactive memory joined. For second-wave clones that peaked at day 37, SARS-CoV-2 specificity went unverified.

CDR1 and CDR2 (germline): LGHDT, YNNKEL (reference sequence). Between the trimmed V and J ends, which lost 1 base and 9 bases, there was a span of 19 bases. The CDR3 extends over 16 amino acids. This clonotype was recorded once. What it binds is not known. A 5'RACE reaction primed in the constant segment made cDNA libraries of TCR alpha and TCR beta, and these carried sample barcodes and UMIs. From the 5' RACE reads, TCRdb called clonotypes with MiXCR, one entry per CDR3 protein. Of 200,000 to 250,000 distinct CDR3 sequences in the sample, under 12% were seen once. The chain combines TRBV3-1 with TRBJ2-4, with D perhaps TRBD1 (6 bases). The sequencing input was PBMCs or a T cell subset sorted from them (not recorded which). The receptor's source is a man younger than 35 who had mild COVID-19 (a few samples of this study predate the infection). Cell type and time point are not known. The DNA for the CDR3 is TGTGCCAGCAGCCAAGCCTGGGACACCCAGTTTAGCATTCAGTACTTC. Protein sequence: CASSQAWDTQFSIQYF.